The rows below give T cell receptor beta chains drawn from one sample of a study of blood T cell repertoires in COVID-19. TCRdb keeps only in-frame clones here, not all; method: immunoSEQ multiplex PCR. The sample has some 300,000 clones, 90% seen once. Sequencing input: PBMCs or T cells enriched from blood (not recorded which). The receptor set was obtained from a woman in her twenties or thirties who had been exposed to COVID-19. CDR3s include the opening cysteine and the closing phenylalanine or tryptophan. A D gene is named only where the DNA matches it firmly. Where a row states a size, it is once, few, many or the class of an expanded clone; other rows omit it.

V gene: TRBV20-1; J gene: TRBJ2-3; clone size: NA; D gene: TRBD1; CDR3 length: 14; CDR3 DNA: TGCAGTGCTAGTCGACAGGGAGGCACAGATACGCAGTATTTT; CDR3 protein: CSASRQGGTDTQYF
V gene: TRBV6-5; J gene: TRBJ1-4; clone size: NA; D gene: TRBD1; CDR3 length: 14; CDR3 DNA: TGTGCCAGCAGTAAGGGACAGCGTATCGAAAAACTGTTTTTT; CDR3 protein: CASSKGQRIEKLFF
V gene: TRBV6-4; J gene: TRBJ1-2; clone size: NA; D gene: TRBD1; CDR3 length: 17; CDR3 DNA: TGTGCCAGCAGCAAGGGACAGGGGGCCCTCTCTAACTATGGCTACACCTTC; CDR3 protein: CASSKGQGALSNYGYTF
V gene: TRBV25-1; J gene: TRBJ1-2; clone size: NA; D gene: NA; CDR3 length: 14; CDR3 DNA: TGTGCCAGCAGTGAATACGGGGGTCACCAGGGCTACACCTTC; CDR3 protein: CASSEYGGHQGYTF
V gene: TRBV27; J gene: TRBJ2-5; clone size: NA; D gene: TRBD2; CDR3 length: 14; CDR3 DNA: TGTGCCAGCAGTTTATCTAGCGGGGGGGCGACCCAGTACTTC; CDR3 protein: CASSLSSGGATQYF
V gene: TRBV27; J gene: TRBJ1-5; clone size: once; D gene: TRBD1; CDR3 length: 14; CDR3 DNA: TGTGCCAGCAGTTTCCAGGGGGCTGATCAGCCCCAGCATTTT; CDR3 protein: CASSFQGADQPQHF
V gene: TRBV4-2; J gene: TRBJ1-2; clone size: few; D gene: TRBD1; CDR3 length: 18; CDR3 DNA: TGTGCCAGCAGCCAAGATCATCGAAAGGACAGGGAGGGTCTAGGCTACACCTTC; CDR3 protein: CASSQDHRKDREGLGYTF
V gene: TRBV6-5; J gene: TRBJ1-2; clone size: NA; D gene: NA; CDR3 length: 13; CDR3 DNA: TGTGCCAGCAGCCCCGGACAGCTGTATGGCTACACCTTC; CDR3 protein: CASSPGQLYGYTF
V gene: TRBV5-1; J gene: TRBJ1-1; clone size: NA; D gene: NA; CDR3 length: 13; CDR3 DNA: TGCGCCAGCAGCTATCGGGGGGACACTGAAGCTTTCTTT; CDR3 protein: CASSYRGDTEAFF
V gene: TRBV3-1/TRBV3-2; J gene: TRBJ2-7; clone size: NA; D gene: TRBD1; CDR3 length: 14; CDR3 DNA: TGTGCCAGCAGCCAGTCAGACAGGGTTCGGGTTCCGTACTTC; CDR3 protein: CASSQSDRVRVPYF